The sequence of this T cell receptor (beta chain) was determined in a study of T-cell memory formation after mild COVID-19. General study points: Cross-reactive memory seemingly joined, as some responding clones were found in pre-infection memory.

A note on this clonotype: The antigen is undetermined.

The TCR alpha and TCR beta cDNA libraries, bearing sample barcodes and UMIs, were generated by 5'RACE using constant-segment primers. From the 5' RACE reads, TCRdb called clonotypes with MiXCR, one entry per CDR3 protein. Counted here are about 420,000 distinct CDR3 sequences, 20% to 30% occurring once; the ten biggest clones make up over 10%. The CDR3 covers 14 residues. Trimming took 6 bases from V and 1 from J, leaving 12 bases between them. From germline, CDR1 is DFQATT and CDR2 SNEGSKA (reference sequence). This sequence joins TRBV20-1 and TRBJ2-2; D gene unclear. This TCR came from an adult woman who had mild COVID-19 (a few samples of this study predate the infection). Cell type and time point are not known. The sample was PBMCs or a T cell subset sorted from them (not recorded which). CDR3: CSAQDQVNTGELFF. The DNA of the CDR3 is TGCAGTGCGCAGGACCAGGTGAACACCGGGGAGCTGTTTTTT.